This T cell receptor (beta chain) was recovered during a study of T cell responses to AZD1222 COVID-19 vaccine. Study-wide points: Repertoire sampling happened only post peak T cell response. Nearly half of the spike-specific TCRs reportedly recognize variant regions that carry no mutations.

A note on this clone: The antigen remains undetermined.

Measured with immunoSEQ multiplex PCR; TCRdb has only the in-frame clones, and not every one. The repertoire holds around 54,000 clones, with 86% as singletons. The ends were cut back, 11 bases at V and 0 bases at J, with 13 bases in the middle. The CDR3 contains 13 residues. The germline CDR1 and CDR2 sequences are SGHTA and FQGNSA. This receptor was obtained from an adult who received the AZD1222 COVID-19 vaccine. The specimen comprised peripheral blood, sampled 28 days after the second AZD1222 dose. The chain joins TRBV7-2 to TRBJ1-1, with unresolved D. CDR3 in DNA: TGTGCCGTTAAAAGAGCCATGAACACTGAAGCTTTCTTT. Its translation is CAVKRAMNTEAFF.